In this sample, the clone carrying this T cell receptor (beta chain) turned up many times. Antigen: not known. The sample is drawn from a study of T cells in Graves' hyperthyroidism and ophthalmopathy. RNA transcripts provided the source from which TCR beta CDR3 regions were amplified. First-round RT-PCR with HTBI primers amplified the TCR CDR3 region. Each CDR3 protein is one row after TCRdb ran MiXCR on the multiplex PCR reads. The sample has hundreds of thousands of distinct CDR3 sequences, approximately 20% seen once. Germline CDR1 DFQATT, CDR2 SNEGSKA (reference sequence). Between the trimmed V and J ends, which lost 4 bases and 2 bases, there was a span of 12 bases. The length of the CDR3 is 14 residues. Study-level findings and limits: The model forecast ophthalmopathy, anticipating it by a median around 6.9 months before onset.

The sequence was collected from a middle-aged man with Graves' ophthalmopathy. The specimen was blood. The rearrangement joins TRBV20-1 to TRBJ2-1, with no clear D. CDR3 in amino acids: CSANTPGAYNEQFF. CDR3 nucleotides: TGCAGTGCTAATACTCCTGGGGCCTACAATGAGCAGTTCTTC.